This record covers a single T cell receptor (beta chain). The specificity of this receptor is unknown. Base qualities are missing; no much larger clone stands one base away. This sample is part of a study of cytomegalovirus exposure and HLA in healthy donors (dated by TCRdb to 2017 to 2019). Some background on the complete study: A later analysis indicated that the 90 to 150 validation repertoires were generated on the platform also employed for the approximately 670 repertoires of the first cohort. The study was designed to test whether signatures of past pathogen exposure could be identified by cataloging public T cell receptors. To predict cytomegalovirus infection status, the study combined high-throughput TCR immunosequencing, statistical association of individual TCRs with disease status, and machine learning. A separate validation cohort of 100 to 150 different subjects was used in addition to the roughly 700-subject first cohort.

Library creation used the immunoSEQ multiplex PCR assay. The study's own analysis went as follows. A statistical classification framework was built to diagnose cytomegalovirus status from the catalog of TCR beta chain sequences. What TCRdb holds here is the immuneACCESS table cut down to in-frame rearrangements. Part of the clones is not present; checked against another copy, under half of the missing clones reflect an unresolved V gene, and the others are unexplained. V, J and clone size derive from that table, while D and trimming were established from the DNA sequence. This sample is represented by 150,000 to 200,000 clones; around nine tenths of them were singletons. The ten largest make up 1.4% of the sample. For CDR1 and CDR2, the germline V gene lists SGDLS and YYNGEE. Spanning cysteine to phenylalanine, the CDR3 consists of 15 amino acids. The CDR3 DNA has 45 bases and is translated from base 1. V trim: 3 bases; J trim: 4 bases; unmatched bases: 4.

The donors were included in the validation cohort of 100 to 150 subjects, a group kept apart from the roughly 700-subject first cohort. Overall study results and their limits: Subsequent analysis determined that TCRs grouped into clusters in the first cohort also showed a tendency toward co-occurrence across the 120 or so validation repertoires, and roughly 94% of cluster scores exceeded 0. In both the original and validation cohorts, the classifier was reported to diagnose cytomegalovirus status with high specificity and sensitivity. In vitro tests confirmed that a few of the cytomegalovirus-associated TCR beta chains recognize cytomegalovirus antigens. It was suggested by the authors that the approach could potentially be generalized to other disease states and immunological phenotypes. A later analysis had no HLA typing for the validation cohort, so co-occurrence there was scored across all 110 or so repertoires. The study listed 150 to 200 TCR beta chains as associated with cytomegalovirus. Most TCR sequences were observed very rarely across donors, whereas some public TCRs were present in many individuals.

The sequenced sample consisted of PBMCs. The source of this sequence is a woman aged 25 to 39 in good health and CMV-seronegative. The chain uses TRBV9 and TRBJ1-6, and TRBD1 matches 7 of the central bases. The DNA sequence is TGTGCCAGCAGCGCAACAGGGGAATATAATTCACCCCTCCACTTT. This codes for CASSATGEYNSPLHF.